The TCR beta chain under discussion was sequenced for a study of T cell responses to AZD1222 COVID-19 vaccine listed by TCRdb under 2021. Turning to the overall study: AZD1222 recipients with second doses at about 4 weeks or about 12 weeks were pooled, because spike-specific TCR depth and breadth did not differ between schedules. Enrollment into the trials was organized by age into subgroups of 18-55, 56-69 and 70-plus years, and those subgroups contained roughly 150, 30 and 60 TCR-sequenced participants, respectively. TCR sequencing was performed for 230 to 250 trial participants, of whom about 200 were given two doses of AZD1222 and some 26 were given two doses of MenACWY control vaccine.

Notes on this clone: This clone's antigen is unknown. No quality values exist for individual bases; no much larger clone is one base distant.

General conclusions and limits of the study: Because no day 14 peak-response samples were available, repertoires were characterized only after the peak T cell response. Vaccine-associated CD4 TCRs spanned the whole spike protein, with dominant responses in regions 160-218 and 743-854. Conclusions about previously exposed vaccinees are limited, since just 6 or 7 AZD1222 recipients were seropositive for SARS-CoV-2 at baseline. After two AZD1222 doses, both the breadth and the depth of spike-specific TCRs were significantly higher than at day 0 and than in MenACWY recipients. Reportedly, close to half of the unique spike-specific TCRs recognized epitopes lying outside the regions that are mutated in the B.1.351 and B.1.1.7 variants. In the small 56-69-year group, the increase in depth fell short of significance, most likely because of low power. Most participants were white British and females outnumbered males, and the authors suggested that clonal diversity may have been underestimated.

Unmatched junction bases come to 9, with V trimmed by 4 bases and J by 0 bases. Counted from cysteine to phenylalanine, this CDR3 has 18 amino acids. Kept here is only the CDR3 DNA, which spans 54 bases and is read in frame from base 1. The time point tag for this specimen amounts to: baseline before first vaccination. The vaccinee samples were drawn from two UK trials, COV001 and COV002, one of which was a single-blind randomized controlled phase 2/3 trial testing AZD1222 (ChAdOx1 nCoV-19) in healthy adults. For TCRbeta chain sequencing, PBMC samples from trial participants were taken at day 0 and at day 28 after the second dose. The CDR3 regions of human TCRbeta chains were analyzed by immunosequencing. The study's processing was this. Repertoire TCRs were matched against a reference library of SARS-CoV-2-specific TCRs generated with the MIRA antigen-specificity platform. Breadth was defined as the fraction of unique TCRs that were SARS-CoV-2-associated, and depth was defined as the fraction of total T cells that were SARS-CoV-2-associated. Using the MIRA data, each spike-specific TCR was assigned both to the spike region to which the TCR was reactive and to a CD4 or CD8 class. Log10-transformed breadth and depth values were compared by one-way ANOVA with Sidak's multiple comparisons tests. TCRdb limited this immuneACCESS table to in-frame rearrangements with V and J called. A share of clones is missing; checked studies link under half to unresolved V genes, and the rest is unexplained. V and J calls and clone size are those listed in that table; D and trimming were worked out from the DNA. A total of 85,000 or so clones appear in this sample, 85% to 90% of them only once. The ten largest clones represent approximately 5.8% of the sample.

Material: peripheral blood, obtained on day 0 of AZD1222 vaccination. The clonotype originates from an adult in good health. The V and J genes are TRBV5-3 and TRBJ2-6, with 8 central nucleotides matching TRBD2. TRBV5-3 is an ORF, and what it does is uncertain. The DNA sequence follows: TGTGCCAGAAGCCGTCGGGAGGGTGGGCACTCTGGGGCCAACGTCCTGACTTTC. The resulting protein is CARSRREGGHSGANVLTF.